This T cell receptor (beta chain) was found in a study of cytomegalovirus exposure and HLA in healthy donors. Study results and caveats: Under in vitro conditions, a few CMV-associated chains were confirmed as specific for CMV antigens.

The PCR was carried out with 60 Vbeta primers and 13 Jbeta primers. Generated by immunoSEQ multiplex PCR, the TCRdb table keeps only in-frame clones and is missing some. The repertoire holds 65,000 to 95,000 clones, with 78% as singletons. Comments on this clone: Its matching antigen is unknown.

V was trimmed by 5 bases and J by 0 bases, leaving 7 bases between them. Germline-derived CDR1 and CDR2 are MNHNS and SASEGT. This CDR3 spans 14 amino acids. The sequencing sample was made of PBMCs. The receptor was isolated from a male donor in good health and CMV-seropositive. The gene calls are TRBV6-1 and TRBJ1-4, with D perhaps matching TRBD1 (5 bases). The CDR3 spells CASSTGATNEKLFF. CDR3 sequence (DNA): TGTGCCAGCAGTACAGGTGCAACTAATGAAAAACTGTTTTTT.